This note documents a single TCR beta chain sequence. Its antigen remains unknown. The PCR used 60 Vbeta and 13 Jbeta primers. Generated by immunoSEQ multiplex PCR, the TCRdb table keeps only in-frame clones and is missing some. The sample consists of about 150,000 clones, about 64% of them appearing once. Healthy bone marrow donors made up the donor group. These data originate in a study of cytomegalovirus exposure and HLA in healthy donors. Study-wide background: Early on, a data release was issued that held approximately 78 million unique TCRs from HLA-typed donors.

Overall study findings and caveats: With DRB1 most and HLA-C fewest, TCR association rates differed between HLA loci in a later analysis. Compared with the roughly 670-donor mean, an Asian-associated ancestry cluster reportedly had fewer N-insertions, according to a later analysis.

V lost 0 bases to trimming and J lost 2 bases, with 8 bases between them. From germline, CDR1 is KGHSH and CDR2 LQKENI. The CDR3 length is 14 residues. J is TRBJ2-7 and V is TRBV18; D remains ambiguous. The TCR comes from a man aged 55 to 69 in good health and CMV-seronegative. The sequenced sample consisted of PBMCs. The CDR3: CASSPPASTYEQYF. The CDR3 region has the DNA TGTGCCAGCTCACCACCGGCCTCAACCTACGAGCAGTACTTC.